Listed below are T cell receptor beta chains from one sample, sequenced in a study of T-cell reconstitution after alpha-beta-depleted transplantation in children. TCRdb recomputed calls from the PCR reads with MiXCR, one row per CDR3 protein. The data hold some 550,000 distinct CDR3 sequences, with about 23% observed a single time. Material: PBMCs, mostly from graft donor cells, obtained 360 days after TCRalphabeta/CD19-depleted stem cell transplant. The receptors originated from a boy in the first two years of life who had a stem cell transplant for acute myeloid leukemia, so the T cells may come from the graft donor. CDR3s include the opening cysteine and the closing phenylalanine or tryptophan. The D gene is left open where the match is weak. Rows may omit the clone size; those that give it use once, few, many or a size class.

v_call	j_call	clone_size	d_call	cdr3_nt	cdr3_aa
TRBV6-1	TRBJ2-5	few	TRBD1	TGTGCCAGCAGTGCGACCGGGACAGGAGAGACCCAGTACTTC	CASSATGTGETQYF
TRBV7-2	TRBJ1-4	once	NA	TGTGCCAGCAGCACCGGACATGGGATCTGGAGTGAAAAACTGTTTTTT	CASSTGHGIWSEKLFF
TRBV6-1	TRBJ2-2	few	NA	TGTGCCAGCAAAAGGAACGGATTAGCGAACACCGGGGAGCTGTTTTTT	CASKRNGLANTGELFF
TRBV7-2	TRBJ2-1	many	TRBD2	TGTGCCAGCAGCAGCGGGGGGGTAGCGGGGGGAGAGCAGTTCTTC	CASSSGGVAGGEQFF
TRBV5-1	TRBJ2-1	few	TRBD1	TGCGCCAGCAGCTTCCGGGACAGGGACAGCAATGAGCAGTTCTTC	CASSFRDRDSNEQFF
TRBV6-1	TRBJ2-7	many	TRBD2	TGTGCCAGCAGACCTCTCCCGGGACTAGCGGGGGGCGAGCAGTACTTC	CASRPLPGLAGGEQYF
TRBV7-2	TRBJ2-2	few	NA	TGTGCCAGCAGCGAGAGGAGGACCGGGGAGCTGTTTTTT	CASSERRTGELFF
TRBV7-2	TRBJ2-1	once	TRBD1	TGTGCCAGCAGCAGGACCGGGACAGGGAGGAACAATGAGCAGTTCTTC	CASSRTGTGRNNEQFF
TRBV6-5	TRBJ1-3	few	NA	TGTGCCAGCAGCTCCCCAAGGCAGGGCCTGGGAAACACCATATATTTT	CASSSPRQGLGNTIYF
TRBV7-9	TRBJ2-1	many	NA	TGTGCCAGCAGCTACCATGAGCAGTTCTTC	CASSYHEQFF
TRBV5-5	TRBJ1-1	NA	NA	TGTGCCAGCAGCTTGCGAGGGGCAGACACTGAAGCTTTCTTT	CASSLRGADTEAFF
TRBV6-1	TRBJ2-1	NA	TRBD2	TGTGCCAGCAAGGGACTAGCGGGGGGACACAATGAGCAGTTCTTC	CASKGLAGGHNEQFF
TRBV20-1	TRBJ2-2	few	TRBD1	TGCAGTGCTAGAGACCCGAGACAGGGGAACACCGGGGAGCTGTTTTTT	CSARDPRQGNTGELFF
TRBV5-8	TRBJ1-5	NA	TRBD1	TGTGCCAGCAGCCCGGGGGACAGGGGCGGAAATCAGCCCCAGCATTTT	CASSPGDRGGNQPQHF
TRBV20-1	TRBJ1-5	many	NA	TGCAGTGCTTTGCCTCGGGCAAGCAATCAGCCCCAGCATTTT	CSALPRASNQPQHF
TRBV29-1	TRBJ2-1	many	NA	TGCAGCGTCGTGACACTTACTAACTACAATGAGCAGTTCTTC	CSVVTLTNYNEQFF
TRBV20-1	TRBJ1-3	NA	NA	TGCAGTGCTAGCCCCCTAAGGAACTCTGGAAACACCATATATTTT	CSASPLRNSGNTIYF
TRBV11-2	TRBJ2-1	NA	TRBD2	TGTGCCAGCGCCTCGGGGGGGACTTCCTACAATGAGCAGTTCTTC	CASASGGTSYNEQFF
TRBV6-5	TRBJ2-7	many	NA	TGTGCCAGCAGTTCCCCTACAGCGTTCTACGAGCAGTACTTC	CASSSPTAFYEQYF
TRBV12-3/TRBV12-4	TRBJ1-5	many	NA	TGTGCCGGCGGGTCTAGCAATCAGCCCCAGCATTTT	CAGGSSNQPQHF
TRBV14	TRBJ2-1	many	NA	TGTGCCAGCAGCCAGGTGGGGTATGAGCAGTTCTTC	CASSQVGYEQFF
TRBV20-1	TRBJ1-5	few	TRBD1	TGCAGTGCTCTCAAGGGGGCCGGTCAGCCCCAGCATTTT	CSALKGAGQPQHF
TRBV2	TRBJ2-5	many	NA	TGTGCCAGCAAGCCGGGACAAACACTCGGGGAGACCCAGTACTTC	CASKPGQTLGETQYF
TRBV9	TRBJ2-5	NA	TRBD1	TGTGCCAGCAGCGGACAGGGAGTTTCGGAGACCCAGTACTTC	CASSGQGVSETQYF
TRBV7-9	TRBJ2-2	NA	NA	TGTGCCAGCAGCTTAAGGTCTGGGGTCGGGGAGCTGTTTTTT	CASSLRSGVGELFF
TRBV7-2	TRBJ2-3	many	NA	TGTGCCAGCAGCCCCTCCCCGACTACTACGCAGTATTTT	CASSPSPTTTQYF
TRBV7-8	TRBJ2-3	many	NA	TGTGCCAGCAGCTTAGGCCGTATAAGACGAGATACGCAGTATTTT	CASSLGRIRRDTQYF
TRBV6-5	TRBJ1-4	NA	NA	TGTGCCAGCAGTTACTCGCCGACAAGGGCTAATGAAAAACTGTTTTTT	CASSYSPTRANEKLFF